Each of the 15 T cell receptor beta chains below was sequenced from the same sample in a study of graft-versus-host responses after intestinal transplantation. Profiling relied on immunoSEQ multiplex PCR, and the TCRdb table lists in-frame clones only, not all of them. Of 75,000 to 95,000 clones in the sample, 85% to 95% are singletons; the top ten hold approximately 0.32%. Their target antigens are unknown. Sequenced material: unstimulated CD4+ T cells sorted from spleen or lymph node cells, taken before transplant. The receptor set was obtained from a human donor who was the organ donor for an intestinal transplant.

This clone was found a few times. CDR3: CASSAGLSTDTQYF. The DNA for the CDR3 is TGCGCCAGCAGTGCGGGGCTCAGCACAGATACGCAGTATTTT. J is TRBJ2-3 and V is TRBV5-1; TRBD2 might be the D (6 bases). The V gene lost 5 bases and the J gene lost 0 bases, with 10 bases spanning the gap. CDR3 size: 14 residues. Germline CDR1 SGHRS, CDR2 YFSETQ.

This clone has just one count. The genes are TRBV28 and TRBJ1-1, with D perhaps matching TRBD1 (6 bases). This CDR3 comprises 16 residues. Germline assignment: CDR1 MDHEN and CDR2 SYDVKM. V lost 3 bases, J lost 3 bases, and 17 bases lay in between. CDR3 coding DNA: TGTGCCAGCAGTTTCCGTCGACAGGTGAGGTACACTGAAGCTTTCTTT. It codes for CASSFRRQVRYTEAFF.

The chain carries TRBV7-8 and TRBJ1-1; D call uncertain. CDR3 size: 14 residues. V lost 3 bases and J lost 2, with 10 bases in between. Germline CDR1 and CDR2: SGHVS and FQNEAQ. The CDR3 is CASSFVSVNTEAFF. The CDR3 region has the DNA TGTGCCAGCAGCTTCGTTTCAGTAAACACTGAAGCTTTCTTT.

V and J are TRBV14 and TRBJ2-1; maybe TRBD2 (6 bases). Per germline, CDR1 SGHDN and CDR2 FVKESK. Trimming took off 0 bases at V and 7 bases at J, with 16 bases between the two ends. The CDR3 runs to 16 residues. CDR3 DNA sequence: TGTGCCAGCAGCCAAGAAGCCTGGCTAGCGTCTAATGAGCAGTTCTTC. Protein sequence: CASSQEAWLASNEQFF.

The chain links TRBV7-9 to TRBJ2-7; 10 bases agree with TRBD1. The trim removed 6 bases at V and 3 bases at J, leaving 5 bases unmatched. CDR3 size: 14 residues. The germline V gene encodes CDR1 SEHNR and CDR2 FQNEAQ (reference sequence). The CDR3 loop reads CASRSGTGDYEQYF. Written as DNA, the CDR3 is TGTGCCAGCAGATCCGGGACAGGGGACTACGAGCAGTACTTC.

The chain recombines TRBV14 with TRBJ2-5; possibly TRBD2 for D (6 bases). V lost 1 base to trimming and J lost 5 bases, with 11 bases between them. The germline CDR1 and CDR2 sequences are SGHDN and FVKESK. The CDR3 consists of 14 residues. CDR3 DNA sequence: TGTGCCAGCAGCCAAGTACCAGGAGGGGAGACCCAGTACTTC. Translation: CASSQVPGGETQYF.

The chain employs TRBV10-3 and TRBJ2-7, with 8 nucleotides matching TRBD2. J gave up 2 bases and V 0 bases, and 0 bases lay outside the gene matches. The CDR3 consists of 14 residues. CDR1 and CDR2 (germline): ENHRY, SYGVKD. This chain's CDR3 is CAISESTSAYEQYF. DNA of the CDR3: TGTGCCATCAGTGAGTCGACTAGCGCCTACGAGCAGTACTTC.

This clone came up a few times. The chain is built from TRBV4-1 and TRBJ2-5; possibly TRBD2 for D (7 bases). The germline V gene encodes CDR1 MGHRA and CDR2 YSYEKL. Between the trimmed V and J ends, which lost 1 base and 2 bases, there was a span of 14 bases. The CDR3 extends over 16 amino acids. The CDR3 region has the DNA TGCGCCAGCAGCCAAGGGGCGGGGGCGACTCAAGAGACCCAGTACTTC. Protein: CASSQGAGATQETQYF.

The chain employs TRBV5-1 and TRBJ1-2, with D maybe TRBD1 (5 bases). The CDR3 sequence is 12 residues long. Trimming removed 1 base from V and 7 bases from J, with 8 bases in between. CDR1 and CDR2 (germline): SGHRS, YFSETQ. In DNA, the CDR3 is TGCGCCAGCAGCTTGTCAGGGTCTGGCTACACCTTC. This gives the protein CASSLSGSGYTF.

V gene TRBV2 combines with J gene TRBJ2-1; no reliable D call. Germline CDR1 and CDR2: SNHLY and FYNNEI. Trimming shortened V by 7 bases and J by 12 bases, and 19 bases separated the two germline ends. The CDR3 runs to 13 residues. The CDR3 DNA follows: TGTGCCAGCACCCTCGGAGAAAGTTTGCGGCAGTTCTTC. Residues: CASTLGESLRQFF.

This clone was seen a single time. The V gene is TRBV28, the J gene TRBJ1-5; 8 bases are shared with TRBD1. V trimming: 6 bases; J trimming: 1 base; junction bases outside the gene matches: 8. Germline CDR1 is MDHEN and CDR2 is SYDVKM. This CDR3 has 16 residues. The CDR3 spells CASRPPHRGSNQPQHF. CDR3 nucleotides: TGTGCCAGCAGACCCCCCCACAGGGGGAGCAATCAGCCCCAGCATTTT. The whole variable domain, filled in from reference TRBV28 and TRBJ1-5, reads DVKVTQSSRYLVKRTGEKVFLECVQDMDHENMFWYRQDPGLGLRLIYFSYDVKMKEKGDIPEGYSVSREKKERFSLILESASTNQTSMYLCASRPPHRGSNQPQHFGDGTRLSIL.

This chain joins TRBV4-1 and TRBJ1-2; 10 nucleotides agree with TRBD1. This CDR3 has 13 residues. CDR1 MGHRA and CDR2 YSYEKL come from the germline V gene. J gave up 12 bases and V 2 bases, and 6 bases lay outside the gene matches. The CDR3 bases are TGCGCCAGCAGCCAAAGAGTCGGGACAGGGGACACCTTC. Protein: CASSQRVGTGDTF.

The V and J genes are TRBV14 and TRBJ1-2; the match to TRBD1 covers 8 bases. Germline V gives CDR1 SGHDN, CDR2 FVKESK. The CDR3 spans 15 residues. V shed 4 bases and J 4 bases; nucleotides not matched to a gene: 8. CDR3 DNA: TGTGCCAGCAGCCGACAGGGGATTGGCTTCTATGGCTACACCTTC. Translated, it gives CASSRQGIGFYGYTF.

The CDR3 nucleotides are TGTGCCAGCAGCTTAGCGGGACTACAAGAGACCCAGTACTTC. This encodes CASSLAGLQETQYF. V is TRBV7-2 and J is TRBJ2-5; 7 bases agree with TRBD2. The length of the CDR3 is 14 residues. The germline CDR1 and CDR2 sequences are SGHTA and FQGNSA. V shed 0 bases, J shed 2 bases, and the junction held 0 bases outside the gene matches.

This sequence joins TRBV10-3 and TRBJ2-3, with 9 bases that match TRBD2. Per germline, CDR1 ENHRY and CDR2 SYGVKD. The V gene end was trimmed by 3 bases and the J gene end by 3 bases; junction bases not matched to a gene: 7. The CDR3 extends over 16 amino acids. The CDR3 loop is CAISEGLAGFTDTQYF. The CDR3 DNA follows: TGTGCCATCAGTGAAGGGCTAGCGGGGTTTACAGATACGCAGTATTTT.